This is a list of T cell receptor beta chains from one sample in a study of graft-versus-host responses after intestinal transplantation. Sequencing was performed with immunoSEQ multiplex PCR; in TCRdb, only in-frame clones are kept and a portion is missing. This table has about 81,000 clones, roughly nine tenths appearing once. Antigen specificity for these receptors is unknown. The starting material was unstimulated CD4+ T cells sorted from spleen or lymph node cells, obtained before intestinal transplant. The receptors were gathered from a human donor who received an intestinal transplant. Both conserved end residues are part of each CDR3. Each record gives: J gene, clone size, V gene, D gene, CDR3 DNA, CDR3 protein. A D gene is named only where the DNA matches it firmly. Only part of the rows carry a size: once, few, many, or a class if the clone is expanded.

j_call: TRBJ2-7; clone_size: NA; v_call: TRBV6-1; d_call: TRBD1; cdr3_nt: TGTGCCAGCAAGAACAGGGGTGGCTCCTACGAGCAGTACTTC; cdr3_aa: CASKNRGGSYEQYF
j_call: TRBJ1-4; clone_size: NA; v_call: TRBV5-5; d_call: TRBD1; cdr3_nt: TGTGCCAGCAGCTTGGTGACAGGGTGGAATGAAAAACTGTTTTTT; cdr3_aa: CASSLVTGWNEKLFF
j_call: TRBJ2-5; clone_size: NA; v_call: TRBV2; d_call: NA; cdr3_nt: TGTGCCAGCAGTGAAACCGGGGATCAAGAGACCCAGTACTTC; cdr3_aa: CASSETGDQETQYF
j_call: TRBJ2-7; clone_size: once; v_call: TRBV12-5; d_call: TRBD1; cdr3_nt: TGTGCTAGTGGCCTGGACAGGACCTACGTCCCCTACGAGCAGTACTTC; cdr3_aa: CASGLDRTYVPYEQYF
j_call: TRBJ2-2; clone_size: once; v_call: TRBV28; d_call: NA; cdr3_nt: TGTGCCAGCAGACAGGGCCCTGCGAACACCGGGGAGCTGTTTTTT; cdr3_aa: CASRQGPANTGELFF
j_call: TRBJ1-1; clone_size: NA; v_call: TRBV4-1; d_call: NA; cdr3_nt: TGCGCCAGCAGCCCAGAGGAGGGGCGGGAGGAAGCTTTCTTT; cdr3_aa: CASSPEEGREEAFF
j_call: TRBJ1-5; clone_size: NA; v_call: TRBV4-1; d_call: TRBD1; cdr3_nt: TGCGCCAGCAGCCACCCCGGGACAGGGGGCACTCAGCCCCAGCATTTT; cdr3_aa: CASSHPGTGGTQPQHF
j_call: TRBJ2-1; clone_size: NA; v_call: TRBV2; d_call: NA; cdr3_nt: TGTGCCAGCAGTGAAGCCCGGGTCATGCGTGGTGAGCAGTTCTTC; cdr3_aa: CASSEARVMRGEQFF
j_call: TRBJ2-3; clone_size: NA; v_call: TRBV9; d_call: TRBD1; cdr3_nt: TGTGCCAGCAGAGTGGACAGGGAGTGCACAGATACGCAGTATTTT; cdr3_aa: CASRVDRECTDTQYF
j_call: TRBJ1-4; clone_size: NA; v_call: TRBV7-9; d_call: NA; cdr3_nt: TGTGCCAGCAGCTTAAGAGGGAAGAGCGATGAAAAACTGTTTTTT; cdr3_aa: CASSLRGKSDEKLFF
j_call: TRBJ2-7; clone_size: once; v_call: TRBV6-1; d_call: NA; cdr3_nt: TGTGCCAGCAGGGGCTCAACCTACGAGCAGTACTTC; cdr3_aa: CASRGSTYEQYF